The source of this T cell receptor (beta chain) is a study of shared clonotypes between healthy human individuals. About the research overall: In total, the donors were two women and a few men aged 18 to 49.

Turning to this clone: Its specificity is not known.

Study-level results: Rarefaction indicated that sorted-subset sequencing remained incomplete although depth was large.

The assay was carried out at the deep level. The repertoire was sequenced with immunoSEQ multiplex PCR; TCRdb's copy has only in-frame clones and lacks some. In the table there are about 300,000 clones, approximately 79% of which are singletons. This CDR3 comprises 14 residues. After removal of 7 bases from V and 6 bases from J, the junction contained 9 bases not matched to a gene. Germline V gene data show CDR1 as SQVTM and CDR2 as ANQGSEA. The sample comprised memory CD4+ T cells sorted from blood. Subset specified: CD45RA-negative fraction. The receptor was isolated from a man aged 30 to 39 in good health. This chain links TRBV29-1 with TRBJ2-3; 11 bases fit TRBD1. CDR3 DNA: TGCAGCGCTGGGGACAGGGGGATTGGGGATACGCAGTATTTT. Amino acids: CSAGDRGIGDTQYF.